This TCR beta chain was profiled in a study of OX40 agonist ivuxolimab in advanced cancers. Study background: Ivuxolimab, which is an agonistic anti-OX40 (CD134) antibody, was administered to the patients. Earlier anti-PD-1, anti-PD-L1 or anti-CTLA-4 therapy was permitted; 30% to 45% had received some. Study outcomes and limitations: What antigens the expanded peripheral T cells recognized was never established.

Produced via immunoSEQ multiplex PCR; TCRdb's table is partial and in-frame only. The sample consists of tens of thousands of clones, around four fifths of them appearing once. The CDR3 totals 11 residues. The germline CDR1 and CDR2 sequences are MDHEN and SYDVKM. For this clone: The antigen is unknown.

The material was CD4+ or CD8+ T cells sorted from blood, obtained in a trial of the OX40 agonist ivuxolimab. The receptor was derived from an adult with an advanced solid tumor such as melanoma, head and neck, liver or kidney cancer. V and J are TRBV28 and TRBJ1-2; D uncertain. In DNA form, the CDR3 reads TGTGTGGCCAAGTCTAACTATGGCTACACCTTC. Translation: CVAKSNYGYTF.